Described below is a single TCR beta chain sequence and its context. No antigen is known for it. The same CDR3 is also encoded by other DNA sequences in this sample. The sample originates from a study of Ad26.COV2.S vaccination and SARS-CoV-2 variants. Repertoires were generated with immunoSEQ multiplex PCR, while TCRdb's copy carries only in-frame clones and drops some. Of around 140,000 clones listed, more than 80% are singletons. Study-wide results and caveats: TCR breadth and depth estimates may have understated total T cell responses.

There are 15 residues in the CDR3. CDR1 is MNHNS, CDR2 SASEGT, per germline. Trimming took 2 bases from V and 1 from J, leaving 9 bases between them. The source material was peripheral blood, sampled after recovery from COVID-19. The chain is built from TRBV6-1 and TRBJ1-5; perhaps TRBD1 as D (5 bases). This sequence originates from a human donor who had recovered from COVID-19. The CDR3 spells CASSEWGGSNQPQHF. DNA for the CDR3: TGTGCCAGCAGTGAATGGGGGGGAAGCAATCAGCCCCAGCATTTT.